One sample yielded the 23 T cell receptor beta chains listed below, sequenced in a study of T cell responses to AZD1222 COVID-19 vaccine. Clones were read by immunoSEQ multiplex PCR, and TCRdb kept only the in-frame ones, dropping some. The repertoire holds more than 75,000 clones, with 75% to 95% as singletons. Sequencing was performed on peripheral blood, taken 28 days after the second AZD1222 dose. These receptors all come from an adult who received the AZD1222 COVID-19 vaccine.

This chain joins TRBV19 and TRBJ1-1; TRBD1 aligns across 11 bases. The CDR3 extends over 14 amino acids. Germline trimming cut 9 bases from V and 5 bases from J; bases unmatched to any gene: 8. Germline V gene lookup returns CDR1 LNHDA and CDR2 SQIVND (reference sequence). Written as DNA, the CDR3 is TGTGCCAGCAAATGGGACAGGGGGACGACTGAAGCTTTCTTT. Residues: CASKWDRGTTEAFF.

The chain links TRBV7-6 to TRBJ1-3; D gene uncertain. With 5 bases removed from V and 2 bases from J, the gap between germline ends came to 13 bases. The CDR3 length is 15 residues. Germline CDR1 is SGHVS and CDR2 is FNYEAQ. The CDR3 sequence is CASSAAGLTGNTIYF. DNA of the CDR3: TGTGCCAGCAGCGCCGCTGGGCTTACTGGAAACACCATATATTTT.

The V gene is TRBV15, the J gene TRBJ2-5, with unresolved D. Trimming took 1 base from V and 5 from J, leaving 8 bases between them. The V gene's germline CDR1 is LNHNV and CDR2 YYDKDF (reference sequence). The CDR3 covers 13 residues. As DNA, the CDR3 is TGTGCCACCAGCAGAGCGACGAGGGAGACCCAGTACTTC. Its translation: CATSRATRETQYF.

V gene TRBV4-1 combines with J gene TRBJ2-7; D is perhaps TRBD1 (5 bases). Germline V CDR1 and CDR2: MGHRA, YSYEKL. This CDR3 contains 15 residues. V lost 1 base to trimming and J lost 3 bases, with 13 bases between them. The CDR3 sequence is CASSQVPDSIYEQYF. In nucleotides, the CDR3 is TGCGCCAGCAGCCAAGTCCCTGACAGTATCTACGAGCAGTACTTC.

The sample holds one count of this clone. The V call is TRBV7-2, the J call TRBJ2-1, with D possibly matching TRBD2 (6 bases). Between the trimmed V and J ends, which lost 8 bases and 7 bases, there was a span of 15 bases. The CDR3 has 13 amino acids. CDR1 is SGHTA, CDR2 FQGNSA, per germline. CDR3 DNA sequence: TGTGCCAGCCGACGCGGGGATTTAAATGAGCAGTTCTTC. This encodes CASRRGDLNEQFF.

CDR3 sequence (DNA): TGTGCCAGCAGCCCGTCGAATCCGGGAGCTAATGAAAAACTGTTTTTT. Amino acid sequence: CASSPSNPGANEKLFF. The chain has TRBV5-6 and TRBJ1-4; D is undetermined. Germline V gene lookup returns CDR1 SGHDT and CDR2 YYEEEE. This CDR3 contains 16 residues. V gave up 4 bases and J gave up 3 bases, with 16 bases separating them.

The V gene is TRBV28, the J gene TRBJ1-3; TRBD1 might be the D (6 bases). The CDR3 runs 16 residues. Trimming pared 3 bases from V and 4 bases from J, leaving 16 bases between. Germline CDR1 MDHEN, CDR2 SYDVKM. CDR3 sequence (DNA): TGTGCCAGCAGTTTCCCACAGGGAGGGAAGGGAAACACCATATATTTT. It specifies CASSFPQGGKGNTIYF.

This clone was observed a single time. The chain recombines TRBV6-1 with TRBJ1-2; no clear D gene. Germline values: CDR1 MNHNS, CDR2 SASEGT. V was shortened by 1 base and J by 4 bases, with 7 bases between the two germline ends. The CDR3 is made up of 13 amino acids. In DNA form, the CDR3 reads TGTGCCAGCAGTGAAGGGTCTTCCTATGGCTACACCTTC. Protein: CASSEGSSYGYTF.

J is TRBJ2-7 and V is TRBV5-8; D perhaps matches TRBD1 (6 bases). Germline values: CDR1 SGHTS, CDR2 YDEGEE. The CDR3 runs to 17 residues. The V and J ends lost 0 bases and 5 bases respectively, with 21 bases between them. The chain's CDR3 is CASSLATGIAPGDEQYF. DNA for the CDR3: TGTGCCAGCAGCTTGGCCACAGGGATAGCCCCGGGCGACGAGCAGTACTTC.

The chain joins TRBV30 to TRBJ1-6, with TRBD1 matching 8 bases. CDR3 length equals 14 residues. Germline CDR1 GTSNPN, CDR2 SVGIG (reference sequence). The V gene end was trimmed by 5 bases and the J gene end by 10 bases; junction bases not matched to a gene: 10. The CDR3 DNA sequence: TGTGCCTGGGAGAAGGGACAGGAAACGTCACCCCTCCACTTT. Translated, it gives CAWEKGQETSPLHF.

The V and J genes are TRBV4-3 and TRBJ2-3; D is tentatively TRBD1 or TRBD2 (5 bases each). The CDR3 has 14 amino acids. Trimming left V 6 bases short and J 5 bases short, with 15 bases between. CDR1 is LGHNA, CDR2 YSLEER, per germline. Written as DNA, the CDR3 is TGCGCCAGCAGACGGGACGGCTTTGAAGATACGCAGTATTTT. This encodes CASRRDGFEDTQYF.

This chain connects TRBV27 to TRBJ1-1; TRBD1 aligns across 7 bases. This CDR3 comprises 13 residues. Germline trimming cut 6 bases from V and 7 bases from J; bases unmatched to any gene: 8. The germline V gene encodes CDR1 MNHEY and CDR2 SMNVEV (reference sequence). CDR3 coding DNA: TGTGCCAGCAGGTCGACAGGGTTCGGTGAAGCTTTCTTT. It is translated as CASRSTGFGEAFF.

This chain connects TRBV28 to TRBJ1-2, with TRBD1 identical over 10 bases. J lost 4 bases, V lost 6 bases, and 5 bases had no gene match. CDR1 and CDR2 from the germline V gene are MDHEN and SYDVKM. This CDR3 comprises 14 residues. This CDR3 is CASRVTGGSYGYTF. CDR3 sequence (DNA): TGTGCCAGCAGGGTGACAGGGGGCAGCTATGGCTACACCTTC.

The gene calls are TRBV28 and TRBJ2-7; D gene uncertain. The CDR3 consists of 13 residues. CDR1 and CDR2 (germline): MDHEN, SYDVKM. The V gene lost 6 bases and the J gene lost 1 base, with 10 bases spanning the gap. The CDR3 DNA sequence: TGTGCCAGCAGGTCCCCCGGTTCCTACGAGCAGTACTTC. Amino acids: CASRSPGSYEQYF.

The chain uses TRBV11-3 and TRBJ1-4; D is undetermined. V dropped 2 bases and J dropped 8 bases, with 9 bases sitting between them. The CDR3 runs 13 residues. The germline CDR1 and CDR2 sequences are SGHNT and YENEEA. CDR3 amino acids: CASSLRAGEKLFF. CDR3 nucleotide sequence: TGTGCCAGCAGCTTACGGGCGGGGGAAAAACTGTTTTTT.

The CDR3 sequence is CASSLPGLAGVQETQYF. As DNA, the CDR3 is TGTGCCAGCAGCTTGCCGGGACTAGCGGGGGTACAAGAGACCCAGTACTTC. The chain couples TRBV5-4 to TRBJ2-5, with 14 bases fitting TRBD2. This CDR3 contains 17 residues. Trimming removed 1 base from V and 2 bases from J; junction bases left unmatched: 4. Germline CDR1 reads SGHNT; CDR2 reads YYREEE (reference sequence).

The V and J genes are TRBV28 and TRBJ2-2, with a tentative D call TRBD1 (6 bases). The CDR3 is 16 residues long. V was cut by 6 bases and J by 1 base, with 15 bases left in between. The germline CDR1 and CDR2 sequences are MDHEN and SYDVKM. The CDR3 region is CASSTRQVRNTGELFF. The CDR3 DNA sequence: TGTGCCAGCAGCACCCGACAGGTCCGGAACACCGGGGAGCTGTTTTTT.

The genes are TRBV7-2 and TRBJ2-7, with TRBD1 as a possible D gene (6 bases). Trimming took off 5 bases at V and 0 bases at J, with 11 bases between the two ends. The CDR3 covers 14 residues. Germline CDR1 and CDR2: SGHTA and FQGNSA. CDR3 sequence: CASSPWDNSYEQYF. CDR3 sequence (DNA): TGTGCCAGCAGCCCCTGGGACAACTCCTACGAGCAGTACTTC.

The V and J genes are TRBV7-2 and TRBJ2-1; D possibly corresponds to TRBD1 (6 bases). Germline CDR1 SGHTA, CDR2 FQGNSA. Deletions cut 0 bases from V and 0 bases from J, with 12 bases between. The CDR3 sequence is 17 residues long. The CDR3 region is CASSLAFGQSSYNEQFF. DNA for the CDR3: TGTGCCAGCAGCTTAGCCTTCGGACAGAGCTCCTACAATGAGCAGTTCTTC.

The rearrangement uses TRBV19 and TRBJ1-2, with D possibly TRBD1 on 5 matching bases. V lost 5 bases, J lost 4 bases, and 11 bases lay in between. Germline V gene sequence: CDR1 LNHDA, CDR2 SQIVND (reference sequence). The CDR3 is 13 amino acids. The CDR3 sequence is CASSLTESYGYTF. CDR3 coding DNA: TGTGCCAGTAGTCTGACAGAGTCCTATGGCTACACCTTC.

The rearrangement joins TRBV11-2 to TRBJ2-2; 14 bases line up with TRBD2. The CDR3 consists of 17 residues. CDR1 and CDR2 (germline): SGHAT, FQNNGV. The V segment lost 5 bases and the J segment 1 base; nucleotides outside the gene matches: 3. In DNA, the CDR3 is TGTGCCAGCAGCCCAGGACTAGCGGGGGGGAACACCGGGGAGCTGTTTTTT. Residues: CASSPGLAGGNTGELFF.

The chain employs TRBV3-1 (or the pseudogene TRBV3-2) and TRBJ1-6; D unresolved. This CDR3 is 12 amino acids long. Between the trimmed V and J ends, which lost 5 bases and 6 bases, there was a span of 5 bases. CDR1 is LGHDT and CDR2 is YNNKEL in the germline V gene (reference sequence). The CDR3 sequence: CASSSSNSPLHF. Written as DNA, the CDR3 is TGTGCCAGCAGCAGTTCTAATTCACCCCTCCACTTT.

The chain carries TRBV18 and TRBJ1-5; 9 bases agree with TRBD1. CDR1 is KGHSH and CDR2 is LQKENI in the germline V gene. This CDR3 region has 15 residues. The junction had 2 bases not matched to a gene; V was cut back by 3 bases and J by 2 bases. The CDR3 protein is CASSPGQGGNQPQHF. The CDR3 DNA reads as TGTGCCAGCTCACCGGGACAGGGAGGCAATCAGCCCCAGCATTTT.